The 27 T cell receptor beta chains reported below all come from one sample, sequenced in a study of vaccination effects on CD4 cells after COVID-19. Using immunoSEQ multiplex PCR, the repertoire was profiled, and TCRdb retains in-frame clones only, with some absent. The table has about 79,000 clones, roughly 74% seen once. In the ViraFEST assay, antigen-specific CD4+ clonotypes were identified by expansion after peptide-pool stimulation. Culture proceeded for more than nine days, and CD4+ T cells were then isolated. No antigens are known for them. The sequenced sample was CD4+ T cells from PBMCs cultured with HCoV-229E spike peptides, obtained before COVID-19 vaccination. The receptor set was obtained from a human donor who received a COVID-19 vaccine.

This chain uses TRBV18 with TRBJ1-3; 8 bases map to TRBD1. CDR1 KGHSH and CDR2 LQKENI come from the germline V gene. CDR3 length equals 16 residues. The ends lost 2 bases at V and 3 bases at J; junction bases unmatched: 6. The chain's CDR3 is CASSPIGQGRGNTIYF. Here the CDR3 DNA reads TGTGCCAGCTCACCAATAGGACAGGGTCGTGGAAACACCATATATTTT.

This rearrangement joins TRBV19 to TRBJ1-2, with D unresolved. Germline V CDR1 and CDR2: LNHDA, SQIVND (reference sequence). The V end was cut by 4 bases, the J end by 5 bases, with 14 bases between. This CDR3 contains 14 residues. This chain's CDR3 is CASSKRAEVYGYTF. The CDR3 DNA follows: TGTGCCAGTAGTAAAAGGGCAGAGGTATATGGCTACACCTTC.

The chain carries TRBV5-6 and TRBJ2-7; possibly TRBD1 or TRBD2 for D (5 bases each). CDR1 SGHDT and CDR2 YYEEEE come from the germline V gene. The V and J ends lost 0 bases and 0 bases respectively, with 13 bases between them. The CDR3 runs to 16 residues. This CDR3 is CASSLVGGDASYEQYV. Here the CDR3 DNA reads TGTGCCAGCAGCTTGGTCGGTGGGGACGCCTCCTACGAGCAGTACGTC.

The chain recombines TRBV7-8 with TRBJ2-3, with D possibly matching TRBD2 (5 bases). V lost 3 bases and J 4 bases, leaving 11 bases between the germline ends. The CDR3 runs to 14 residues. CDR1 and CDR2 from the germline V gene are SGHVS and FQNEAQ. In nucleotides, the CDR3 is TGTGCCAGCAGCTTGACACTAGGCTCAGATACGCAGTATTTT. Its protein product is CASSLTLGSDTQYF.

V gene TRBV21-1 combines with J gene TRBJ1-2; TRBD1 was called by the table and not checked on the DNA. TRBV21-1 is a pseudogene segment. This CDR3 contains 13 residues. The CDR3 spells CASSTGQIYGYTF. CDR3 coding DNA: TGTGCCAGCAGCACCGGACAGATCTATGGCTACACCTTC.

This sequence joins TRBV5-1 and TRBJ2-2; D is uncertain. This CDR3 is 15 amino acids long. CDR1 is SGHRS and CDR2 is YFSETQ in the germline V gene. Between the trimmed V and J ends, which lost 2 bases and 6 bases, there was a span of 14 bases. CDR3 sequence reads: CASSFIGDDAGELFF. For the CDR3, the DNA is TGCGCCAGCAGCTTTATCGGAGACGACGCCGGGGAGCTGTTTTTT.

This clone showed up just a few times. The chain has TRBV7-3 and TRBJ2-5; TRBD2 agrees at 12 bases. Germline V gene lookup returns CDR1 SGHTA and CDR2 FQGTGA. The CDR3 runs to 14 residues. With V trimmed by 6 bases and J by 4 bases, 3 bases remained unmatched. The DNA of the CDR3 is TGTGCCAGCAGTCCTAGCGGGGGGGTAGAGACCCAGTACTTC. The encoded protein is CASSPSGGVETQYF.

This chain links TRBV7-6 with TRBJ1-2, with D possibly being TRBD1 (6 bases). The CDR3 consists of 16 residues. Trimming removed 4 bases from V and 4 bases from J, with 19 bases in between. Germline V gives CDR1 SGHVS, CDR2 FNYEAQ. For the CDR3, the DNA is TGTGCCAGCAGCTCCATCCCGGACAGAGTTTTCTATGGCTACACCTTC. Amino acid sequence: CASSSIPDRVFYGYTF. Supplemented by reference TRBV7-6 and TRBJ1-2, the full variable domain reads GAGVSQSPRYKVTKRGQDVALRCDPISGHVSLYWYRQALGQGPEFLTYFNYEAQQDKSGLPNDRFSAERPEGSISTLTIQRTEQRDSAMYRCASSSIPDRVFYGYTFGSGTRLTVV.

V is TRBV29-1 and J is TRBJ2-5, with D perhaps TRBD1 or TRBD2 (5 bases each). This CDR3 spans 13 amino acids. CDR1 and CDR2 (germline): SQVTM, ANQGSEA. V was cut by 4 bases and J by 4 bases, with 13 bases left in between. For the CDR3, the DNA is TGCAGCGTTGGGTTCCGGGGCGGAGAGACCCAGTACTTC. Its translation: CSVGFRGGETQYF.

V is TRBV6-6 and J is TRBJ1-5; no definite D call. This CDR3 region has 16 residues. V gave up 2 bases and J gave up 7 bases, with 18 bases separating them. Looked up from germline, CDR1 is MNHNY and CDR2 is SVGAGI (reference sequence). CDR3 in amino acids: CASSYLGSEVKQPQHF. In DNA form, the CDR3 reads TGTGCCAGCAGTTACCTCGGGAGCGAAGTTAAACAGCCCCAGCATTTT.

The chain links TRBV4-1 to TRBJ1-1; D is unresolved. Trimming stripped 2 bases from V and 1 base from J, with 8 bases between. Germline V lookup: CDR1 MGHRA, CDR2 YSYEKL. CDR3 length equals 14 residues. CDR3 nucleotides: TGCGCCAGCAGCCAACGGGGTGAGAACACTGAAGCTTTCTTT. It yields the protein CASSQRGENTEAFF.

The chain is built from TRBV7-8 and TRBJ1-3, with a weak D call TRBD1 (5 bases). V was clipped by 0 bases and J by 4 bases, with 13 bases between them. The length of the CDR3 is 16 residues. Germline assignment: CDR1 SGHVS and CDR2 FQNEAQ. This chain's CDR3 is CASSLAGRVTGNTIYF. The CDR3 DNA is TGTGCCAGCAGCTTAGCAGGCAGGGTAACGGGAAACACCATATATTTT. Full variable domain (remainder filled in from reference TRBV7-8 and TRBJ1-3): GAGVSQSPRYKVAKRGQDVALRCDPISGHVSLFWYQQALGQGPEFLTYFQNEAQLDKSGLPSDRFFAERPEGSVSTLKIQRTQQEDSAVYLCASSLAGRVTGNTIYFGEGSWLTVV.

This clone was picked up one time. In DNA form, the CDR3 reads TGTGCCAGCAGCTTCTTGGGGGCGACTAATGAAAAACTGTTTTTT. This encodes CASSFLGATNEKLFF. The chain has TRBV5-5 and TRBJ1-4; possibly TRBD1 for D (6 bases). The CDR3 totals 15 residues. CDR1 and CDR2 (germline): SGHKS, YYEKEE (reference sequence). V dropped 2 bases and J dropped 2 bases, with 10 bases sitting between them.

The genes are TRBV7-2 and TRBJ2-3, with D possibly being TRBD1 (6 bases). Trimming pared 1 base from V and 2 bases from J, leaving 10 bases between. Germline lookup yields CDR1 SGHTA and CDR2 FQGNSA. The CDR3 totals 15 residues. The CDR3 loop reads CASSLGGGLTDTQYF. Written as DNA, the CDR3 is TGTGCCAGCAGCTTAGGTGGGGGCCTCACAGATACGCAGTATTTT. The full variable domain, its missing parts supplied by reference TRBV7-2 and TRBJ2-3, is GAGVSQSPSNKVTEKGKDVELRCDPISGHTALYWYRQSLGQGLEFLIYFQGNSAPDKSGLPSDRFSAERTGGSVSTLTIQRTQQEDSAVYLCASSLGGGLTDTQYFGPGTRLTVL.

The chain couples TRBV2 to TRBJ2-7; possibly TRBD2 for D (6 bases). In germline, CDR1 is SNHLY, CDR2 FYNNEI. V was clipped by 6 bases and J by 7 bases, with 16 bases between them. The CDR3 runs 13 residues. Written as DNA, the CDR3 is TGTGCCAGCAGGCCCACCAGCGCGGGGGAGCAGTACGTC. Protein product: CASRPTSAGEQYV.

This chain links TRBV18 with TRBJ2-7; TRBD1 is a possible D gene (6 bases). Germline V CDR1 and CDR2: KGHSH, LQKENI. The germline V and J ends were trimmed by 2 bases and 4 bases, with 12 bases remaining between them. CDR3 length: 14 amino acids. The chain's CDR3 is CASSPEDRNYEQYV. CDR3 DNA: TGTGCCAGCTCACCAGAGGACAGAAATTACGAGCAGTACGTC.

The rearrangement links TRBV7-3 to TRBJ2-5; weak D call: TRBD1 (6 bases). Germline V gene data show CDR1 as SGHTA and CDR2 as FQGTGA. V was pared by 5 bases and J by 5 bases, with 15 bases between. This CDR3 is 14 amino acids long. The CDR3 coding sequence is TGTGCCAGCAGCAAACAGGGTCCCGGGGAGACCCAGTACTTC. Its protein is CASSKQGPGETQYF.

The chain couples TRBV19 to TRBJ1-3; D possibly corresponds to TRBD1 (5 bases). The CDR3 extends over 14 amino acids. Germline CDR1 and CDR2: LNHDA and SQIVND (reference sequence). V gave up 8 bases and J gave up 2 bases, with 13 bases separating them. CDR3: CASGSQGPGNTIYF. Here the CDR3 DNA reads TGTGCCAGTGGGTCCCAGGGACCTGGAAACACCATATATTTT.

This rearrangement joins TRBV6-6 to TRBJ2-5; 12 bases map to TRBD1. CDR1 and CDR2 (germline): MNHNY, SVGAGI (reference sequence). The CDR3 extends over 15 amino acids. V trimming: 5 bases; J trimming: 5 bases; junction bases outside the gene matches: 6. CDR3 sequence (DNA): TGTGCCAGCAGTGGAGGGACAGGGGGCAAGGAGACCCAGTACTTC. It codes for CASSGGTGGKETQYF.

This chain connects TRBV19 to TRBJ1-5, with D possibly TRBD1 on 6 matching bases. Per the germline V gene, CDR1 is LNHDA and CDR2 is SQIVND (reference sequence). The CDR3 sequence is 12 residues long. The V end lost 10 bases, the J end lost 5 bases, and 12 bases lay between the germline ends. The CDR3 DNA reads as TGTGCCACCCGAGGGGGTTATCAGCCCCAGCATTTT. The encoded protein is CATRGGYQPQHF.

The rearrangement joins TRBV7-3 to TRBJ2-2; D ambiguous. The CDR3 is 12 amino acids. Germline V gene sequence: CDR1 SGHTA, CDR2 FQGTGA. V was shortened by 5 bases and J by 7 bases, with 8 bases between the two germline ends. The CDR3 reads CASSPSVGELFF. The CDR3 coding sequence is TGTGCCAGCAGCCCCTCCGTCGGGGAGCTGTTTTTT.

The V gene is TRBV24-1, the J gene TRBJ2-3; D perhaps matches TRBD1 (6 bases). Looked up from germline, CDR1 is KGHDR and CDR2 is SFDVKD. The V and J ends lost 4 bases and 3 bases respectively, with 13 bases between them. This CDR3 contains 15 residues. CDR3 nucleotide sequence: TGTGCCACCAGTGACGACAGGCGTACTACAGATACGCAGTATTTT. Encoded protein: CATSDDRRTTDTQYF.

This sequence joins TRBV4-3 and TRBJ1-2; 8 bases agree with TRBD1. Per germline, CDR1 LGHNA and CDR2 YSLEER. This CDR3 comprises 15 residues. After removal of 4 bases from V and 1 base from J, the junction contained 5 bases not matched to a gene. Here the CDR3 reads CASSLRTGNNYGYTF. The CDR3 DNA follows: TGCGCCAGCAGCCTTCGGACAGGGAATAACTATGGCTACACCTTC.

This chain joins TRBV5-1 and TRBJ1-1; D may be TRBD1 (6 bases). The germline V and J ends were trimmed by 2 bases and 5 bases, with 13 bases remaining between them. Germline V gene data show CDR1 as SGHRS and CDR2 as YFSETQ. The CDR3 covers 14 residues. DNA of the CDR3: TGCGCCAGCAGCTTCCAGGGGCGAGGGACTGAAGCTTTCTTT. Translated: CASSFQGRGTEAFF.

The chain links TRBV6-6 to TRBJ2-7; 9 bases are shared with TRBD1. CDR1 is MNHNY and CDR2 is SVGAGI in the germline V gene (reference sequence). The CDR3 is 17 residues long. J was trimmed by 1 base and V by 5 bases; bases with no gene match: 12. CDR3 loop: CASSQTMGQGGSYEQYV. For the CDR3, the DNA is TGTGCCAGCAGTCAGACTATGGGACAGGGAGGATCCTACGAGCAGTACGTC.

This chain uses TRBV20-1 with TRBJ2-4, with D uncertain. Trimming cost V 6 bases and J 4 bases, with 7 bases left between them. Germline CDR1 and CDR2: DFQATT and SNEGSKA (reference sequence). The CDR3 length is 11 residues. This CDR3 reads CSANGKNIQYF. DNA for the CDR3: TGCAGTGCAAACGGGAAAAACATTCAGTACTTC.

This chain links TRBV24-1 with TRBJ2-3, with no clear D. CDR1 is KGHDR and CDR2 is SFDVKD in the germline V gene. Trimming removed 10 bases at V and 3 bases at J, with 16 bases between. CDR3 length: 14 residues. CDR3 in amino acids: CATGNEVRTDTQYF. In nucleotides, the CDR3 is TGTGCCACAGGAAACGAGGTCAGGACAGATACGCAGTATTTT.